Following are 3 T cell receptor beta chains from one sample sequenced in a study of molecular identifiers for immune sequencing clone quantification. TCRdb itself ran the PCR reads through MiXCR, one entry per CDR3 protein. The data show about half a million distinct CDR3 sequences, with 20% to 25% seen just once and around 0.84% held by the top ten. What was sequenced was naive CD8+ T cells from blood, with Jurkat cell RNA spiked in. Subset in this sample: FACS-sorted CD8+CD4-CCR7+CD45RA+ naive T cells. These receptors were collected from a human donor in good health. Some libraries in this study had Jurkat cell RNA spiked in.

This clonotype was seen only a few times. The J gene is TRBJ2-5, the V gene TRBV12-5; 10 positions match TRBD1. The CDR3 is 15 residues long. With 4 bases clipped from V and 4 bases from J, the junction kept 6 bases outside the gene matches. In germline, CDR1 is LGHNT, CDR2 FRNRAP. In nucleotides, the CDR3 is TGTGCTAGTGGTTCTGGACAGGGGGTAGGAGAGACCCAGTACTTC. It translates to CASGSGQGVGETQYF. Supplemented by reference TRBV12-5 and TRBJ2-5, the full variable domain reads DARVTQTPRHKVTEMGQEVTMRCQPILGHNTVFWYRQTMMQGLELLAYFRNRAPLDDSGMPKDRFSAEMPDATLATLKIQPSEPRDSAVYFCASGSGQGVGETQYFGPGTRLLVL.

This clonotype was observed many times. The chain couples TRBV4-3 to TRBJ2-3; the D gene is possibly TRBD1 (5 bases). V was trimmed by 1 base and J by 6 bases, leaving 23 bases between them. Germline V lookup: CDR1 LGHNA, CDR2 YSLEER. The CDR3 loop spans 18 amino acids. The CDR3 DNA reads TGCGCCAGCAGCCAAGGATTGACCTGGGGCAGAAACTCGGATACGCAGTATTTT. Its translation: CASSQGLTWGRNSDTQYF.

This clonotype was picked up a small number of times. The chain combines TRBV4-2 with TRBJ2-1; D is ambiguous. This CDR3 spans 17 amino acids. The V end was cut by 0 bases, the J end by 0 bases, with 12 bases between. The germline V gene encodes CDR1 LGHNA and CDR2 YNFKEQ. CDR3 in amino acids: CASSQDPTHSSYNEQFF. The CDR3 DNA is TGTGCCAGCAGCCAAGACCCGACACACAGCTCCTACAATGAGCAGTTCTTC.